Listed below are T cell receptor beta chains from one sample, sequenced in a study of cytomegalovirus exposure and HLA in healthy donors. The table came from immunoSEQ multiplex PCR; TCRdb's copy has only in-frame clones and leaves some out. This table lists some 120,000 clones. Sequencing was performed on PBMCs. The receptors stem from a man younger than 45 in good health and CMV-seronegative. The CDR3 runs from the conserved cysteine through the conserved F or W. The D gene is left open where the match is weak.

D: TRBD1; V: TRBV7-6; J: TRBJ1-6; DNA: TGTGCCAGCAGCCGTGGACAGGCGAATTCACCCCTCCACTTT; CDR3: CASSRGQANSPLHF
D: -; V: TRBV5-1; J: TRBJ2-7; DNA: TGCGCCAGCAGCTTGGGCGGGAAGGGCTACGAGCAGTACTTC; CDR3: CASSLGGKGYEQYF
D: TRBD1; V: TRBV19; J: TRBJ1-6; DNA: TGTGCCAGTAGTCTCGGAGGGACAGGGCTAAATTCACCCCTCCACTTT; CDR3: CASSLGGTGLNSPLHF
D: -; V: TRBV18; J: TRBJ2-2; DNA: TGTGCCAGCTCACCAAACGAGGGCGGGGAGCTGTTTTTT; CDR3: CASSPNEGGELFF
D: -; V: TRBV4-1; J: TRBJ2-7; DNA: TGCGCCAGCAGCCAAGGTGGCGGGGGCCAATTCGGCGAGCAGTACTTC; CDR3: CASSQGGGGQFGEQYF
D: TRBD2; V: TRBV6-4; J: TRBJ2-5; DNA: TGTGCCAGCAGTGACTCGCACGGGGGGGCCGATACCCAGTACTTC; CDR3: CASSDSHGGADTQYF
D: -; V: TRBV6-1; J: TRBJ1-5; DNA: TGTGCCAGCAGTGACGCGGATTATAGCAATCAGCCCCAGCATTTT; CDR3: CASSDADYSNQPQHF
D: -; V: TRBV7-2; J: TRBJ1-2; DNA: TGTGCCAGCAGCTTAAGTTCGACCCCACGGAGCGGCTACACCTTC; CDR3: CASSLSSTPRSGYTF
D: TRBD1; V: TRBV30; J: TRBJ2-2; DNA: TGTGCCTGGAGCTTACGTGGACAGGACGGGGAGCTGTTTTTT; CDR3: CAWSLRGQDGELFF
D: -; V: TRBV9; J: TRBJ1-4; DNA: TGTGCCAGCAGCCTGAGGGGGACAACTAATGAAAAACTGTTTTTT; CDR3: CASSLRGTTNEKLFF
D: -; V: TRBV30; J: TRBJ1-6; DNA: TGTGCCTCCTCAGCGGTCTATTCACCCCTCCACTTT; CDR3: CASSAVYSPLHF
D: TRBD1; V: TRBV5-4; J: TRBJ2-4; DNA: TGTGCCAGCAGCTTGAGAGGGGGCTCGGACATTCAGTACTTC; CDR3: CASSLRGGSDIQYF
D: TRBD1; V: TRBV27; J: TRBJ1-3; DNA: TGTGCCAGCAGCCCGGACAGGGCTGGAAACACCATATATTTT; CDR3: CASSPDRAGNTIYF
D: TRBD1; V: TRBV28; J: TRBJ2-7; DNA: TGTGCCAGCAGTTTCCTAACCACGGGACAGGACTACGAGCAGTACTTC; CDR3: CASSFLTTGQDYEQYF
D: -; V: TRBV4-3; J: TRBJ2-5; DNA: TGCGCCAGCAGCCAAGGAGGATCCGTGGAGACCCAGTACTTC; CDR3: CASSQGGSVETQYF
D: -; V: TRBV5-6; J: TRBJ1-4; DNA: TGTGCCAGCAGCTTGAACGGTGGAGGTAATGAAAAACTGTTTTTT; CDR3: CASSLNGGGNEKLFF
D: -; V: TRBV9; J: TRBJ1-1; DNA: TGTGCCAGCAGCGGACCCGGGACACCGAACACTGAAGCTTTCTTT; CDR3: CASSGPGTPNTEAFF
D: -; V: TRBV7-2; J: TRBJ1-5; DNA: TGTGCCAGCAGCTTACGGGGGTCTGGACAGCCCCAGCATTTT; CDR3: CASSLRGSGQPQHF
D: TRBD1; V: TRBV5-6; J: TRBJ1-2; DNA: TGTGCCAGCAGCTTACCACAGGGGTTCGGCTATGGCTACACCTTC; CDR3: CASSLPQGFGYGYTF
D: TRBD1; V: TRBV5-8; J: TRBJ1-4; DNA: TGTGCCAGCAGCCAGGGACAGGGGAAGAGAACTAATGAAAAACTGTTTTTT; CDR3: CASSQGQGKRTNEKLFF
D: TRBD1; V: TRBV6-6; J: TRBJ2-7; DNA: TGTGCCAGCAGCTCGGGACAGTATAACTACGAGCAGTACTTC; CDR3: CASSSGQYNYEQYF
D: -; V: TRBV7-9; J: TRBJ2-7; DNA: TGTGCCAGCAGCCCGACGGGACAAGGTGGCGAGCAGTACTTC; CDR3: CASSPTGQGGEQYF
D: -; V: TRBV6-5; J: TRBJ2-2; DNA: TGTGCCAGCAGTTGGGAGAGAAACACCGGGGAGCTGTTTTTT; CDR3: CASSWERNTGELFF
D: TRBD1; V: TRBV5-1; J: TRBJ1-4; DNA: TGCGCCAGCAGCCCCGGACGGGACAGGGGGCGGGTAGATGAAAAACTGTTTTTT; CDR3: CASSPGRDRGRVDEKLFF
D: -; V: TRBV7-8; J: TRBJ2-1; DNA: TGTGCCAGCAGCTTAGGGCCTGTCACATACAATGAGCAGTTCTTC; CDR3: CASSLGPVTYNEQFF
D: -; V: TRBV6-5; J: TRBJ2-2; DNA: TGTGCCAGCAGTTACTCAAAAGGCACAGACACCGGGGAGCTGTTTTTT; CDR3: CASSYSKGTDTGELFF
D: -; V: TRBV6-5; J: TRBJ2-1; DNA: TGTGCCAGCAGACGACGGGGGACCGCCTACAATGAGCAGTTCTTC; CDR3: CASRRRGTAYNEQFF
D: TRBD1; V: TRBV7-8; J: TRBJ1-1; DNA: TGTGCCAGCAGCCCGTTGACAGGGGTGAACACTGAAGCTTTCTTT; CDR3: CASSPLTGVNTEAFF
D: TRBD1; V: TRBV6-1; J: TRBJ2-7; DNA: TGTGCCAGCAAGGACAGGTCTCTCTACGAGCAGTACTTC; CDR3: CASKDRSLYEQYF
D: TRBD2; V: TRBV11-2; J: TRBJ2-3; DNA: TGTGCCAGCAGCTCCTTGACTAGCGGGGGGGCAGATACGCAGTATTTT; CDR3: CASSSLTSGGADTQYF
D: -; V: TRBV9; J: TRBJ2-2; DNA: TGTGCCAGCAGCGCAGGTGGGCCACCCGCTCAGCTGTTTTTT; CDR3: CASSAGGPPAQLFF
D: TRBD1; V: TRBV2; J: TRBJ2-7; DNA: TGTGCCAGCAGTCATACCGGGACAGGCGCCTACGAGCAGTACTTC; CDR3: CASSHTGTGAYEQYF
D: TRBD1; V: TRBV5-1; J: TRBJ1-2; DNA: TGCGCCAGCGGAACAGGGGTCTATGGCTACACCTTC; CDR3: CASGTGVYGYTF
D: TRBD2; V: TRBV19; J: TRBJ2-7; DNA: TGTGCCAGTAGTATCAGCGGGGGGGCCTCCGAGCAGTACTTC; CDR3: CASSISGGASEQYF
D: -; V: TRBV15; J: TRBJ1-1; DNA: TGTGCCACCAGCAGGTCTGCACAGGCTAGGGACACTGAAGCTTTCTTT; CDR3: CATSRSAQARDTEAFF